The rows below give T cell receptor beta chains drawn from one sample of a study of response to subunit inactivated influenza vaccine. TCRdb used MiXCR to reprocess the RT-PCR reads, holding one entry per CDR3 protein. Of about 520,000 distinct CDR3 sequences listed, about 25% are singletons. Here the sequenced sample was CD4+ T cells sorted from PBMCs, taken less than 6 days after vaccination. The receptors shown here come from a man between 50 and 59 years old who received an inactivated influenza vaccine. The CDR3 runs from the conserved cysteine through the conserved F or W. The order of the fields is J gene, clone size, V gene, D gene, CDR3 protein, CDR3 DNA. D genes are given only for firm matches. Clone size is given for some rows only: seen once, a few or many times, or a class if the clone is expanded.

TRBJ2-2 | NA | TRBV6-1 | TRBD1 | CASSRGQVVNTGELFF | TGTGCCAGCAGCCGTGGACAGGTTGTGAACACCGGGGAGCTGTTTTTT
TRBJ2-5 | NA | TRBV20-1 | NA | CSGELSDQETQYF | TGCAGTGGGGAGCTATCAGACCAAGAGACCCAGTACTTC
TRBJ1-5 | many | TRBV18 | TRBD1 | CASSRGQGSNQPQHF | TGTGCCAGCTCACGCGGACAGGGGAGCAATCAGCCCCAGCATTTT
TRBJ2-7 | NA | TRBV15 | NA | CATSRDKGRFYEQYF | TGTGCCACCAGCAGAGATAAGGGGCGGTTCTACGAGCAGTACTTC
TRBJ2-1 | few | TRBV7-8 | TRBD2 | CASRPGGRRDEQFF | TGTGCCAGCAGGCCTGGCGGGAGGAGGGATGAGCAGTTCTTC
TRBJ2-5 | NA | TRBV6-2/TRBV6-3 | NA | CASSYGGAKETQYF | TGTGCCAGCAGTTACGGAGGGGCGAAAGAGACCCAGTACTTC
TRBJ2-3 | few | TRBV5-1 | NA | CASRSGEGTDTQYF | TGCGCCAGCCGATCTGGAGAGGGGACAGATACGCAGTATTTT
TRBJ2-5 | NA | TRBV24-1 | NA | CATSDPRGRVETQYF | TGTGCCACCAGTGATCCCCGGGGGCGAGTTGAGACCCAGTACTTC
TRBJ2-5 | few | TRBV7-2 | NA | CASSLYSKETQYF | TGTGCCAGCAGCTTGTACAGTAAAGAGACCCAGTACTTC
TRBJ2-3 | many | TRBV20-1 | NA | CSASLGGNTDTQYF | TGCAGTGCTAGTTTGGGGGGAAACACAGATACGCAGTATTTT
TRBJ2-5 | few | TRBV20-1 | TRBD2 | CSAQRDAAETQYF | TGCAGTGCTCAGCGGGACGCCGCAGAGACCCAGTACTTC
TRBJ2-3 | few | TRBV5-1 | NA | CASSPMPGTDTQYF | TGCGCCAGCAGCCCTATGCCCGGCACAGATACGCAGTATTTT
TRBJ2-7 | NA | TRBV5-1 | NA | CASSWDSRDEQYF | TGCGCCAGCAGCTGGGACTCTAGGGACGAGCAGTACTTC
TRBJ2-1 | NA | TRBV5-1 | TRBD2 | CASSFGASGRRQFF | TGCGCCAGCAGCTTCGGAGCTAGCGGACGGCGACAGTTCTTC
TRBJ2-7 | few | TRBV4-3 | NA | CASSQENGQVYEQYF | TGCGCCAGCAGCCAAGAAAACGGGCAAGTCTACGAGCAGTACTTC
TRBJ2-2 | NA | TRBV7-2 | NA | CASSEARVWGTGELFF | TGTGCCAGCAGCGAAGCAAGGGTATGGGGCACCGGGGAGCTGTTTTTT
TRBJ1-1 | NA | TRBV11-1 | NA | CASRGPGTEAFF | TGTGCCAGCAGAGGGCCGGGCACTGAAGCTTTCTTT
TRBJ2-2 | few | TRBV6-7 | NA | CASSRAGRAGELFF | TGTGCCAGCAGTCGGGCTGGGAGAGCCGGGGAGCTGTTTTTT
TRBJ2-2 | once | TRBV5-1 | TRBD1 | CASSSRQGWAGELFF | TGCGCCAGCAGCTCAAGACAGGGGTGGGCCGGGGAGCTGTTTTTT
TRBJ2-5 | NA | TRBV4-3 | TRBD1 | CASSQGPGGIETQYF | TGCGCCAGCAGCCAGGGCCCAGGGGGCATCGAGACCCAGTACTTC
TRBJ2-3 | few | TRBV5-1 | NA | CASSLAAGLEYF | TGCGCCAGCAGCTTGGCGGCGGGACTGGAGTATTTT
TRBJ2-3 | NA | TRBV5-1 | NA | CASGSLTSSSTDTQYF | TGCGCCAGCGGGAGTCTGACGTCTTCTAGCACAGATACGCAGTATTTT
TRBJ2-3 | NA | TRBV7-3 | NA | CASSPKLGDTQYF | TGTGCCAGCAGCCCGAAGTTGGGAGATACGCAGTATTTT
TRBJ1-4 | NA | TRBV20-1 | NA | CSAREGGPPYEKLFF | TGCAGTGCTAGAGAGGGGGGACCTCCTTATGAAAAACTGTTTTTT
TRBJ2-5 | NA | TRBV5-1 | TRBD2 | CASSPQTSGETQYF | TGCGCCAGCAGCCCTCAGACTAGCGGAGAGACCCAGTACTTC
TRBJ1-5 | NA | TRBV27 | TRBD1 | CASSLRFLATGGFTNQPQHF | TGTGCCAGCAGTTTAAGATTCTTAGCCACAGGGGGATTCACCAATCAGCCCCAGCATTTT
TRBJ2-1 | few | TRBV28 | NA | CASSPWFSLLTSSYNEQFF | TGTGCCAGCAGTCCCTGGTTTTCCTTGCTGACCAGCTCCTACAATGAGCAGTTCTTC
TRBJ1-4 | many | TRBV7-2 | NA | CASSLDRGNEKLFF | TGTGCCAGCAGCTTAGATAGGGGTAATGAAAAACTGTTTTTT
TRBJ2-3 | NA | TRBV5-1 | TRBD2 | CASSLAGTSGVADTQYF | TGCGCCAGCAGCTTGGCCGGGACTAGCGGGGTGGCAGATACGCAGTATTTT
TRBJ1-1 | many | TRBV6-4 | TRBD1 | CASSDRTGLGTEAFF | TGTGCCAGCAGTGATCGGACAGGTTTAGGCACTGAAGCTTTCTTT
TRBJ2-3 | NA | TRBV27 | NA | CASSLSWVRDTQYF | TGTGCCAGCAGTCTTAGCTGGGTCAGAGATACGCAGTATTTT
TRBJ2-5 | once | TRBV29-1 | NA | CSVGFAGKTQYF | TGCAGCGTTGGATTCGCAGGGAAGACCCAGTACTTC